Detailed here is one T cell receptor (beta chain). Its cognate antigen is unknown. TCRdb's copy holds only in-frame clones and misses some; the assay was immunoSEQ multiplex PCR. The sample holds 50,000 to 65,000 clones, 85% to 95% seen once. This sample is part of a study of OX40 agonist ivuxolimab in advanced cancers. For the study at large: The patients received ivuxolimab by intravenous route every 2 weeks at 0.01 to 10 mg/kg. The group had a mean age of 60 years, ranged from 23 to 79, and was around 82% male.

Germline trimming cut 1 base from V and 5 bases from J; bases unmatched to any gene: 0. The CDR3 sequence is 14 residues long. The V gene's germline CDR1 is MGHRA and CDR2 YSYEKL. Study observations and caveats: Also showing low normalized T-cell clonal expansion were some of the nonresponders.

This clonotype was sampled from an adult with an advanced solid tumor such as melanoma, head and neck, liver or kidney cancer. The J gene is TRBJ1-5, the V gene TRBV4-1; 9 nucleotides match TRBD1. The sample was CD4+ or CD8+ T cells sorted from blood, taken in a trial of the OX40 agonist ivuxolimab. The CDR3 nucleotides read TGCGCCAGCAGCCAAGGACAGGGGGATCAGCCCCAGCATTTT. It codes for CASSQGQGDQPQHF.